These T cell receptor beta chains were read from a single sample in a study of blood T cell repertoires in COVID-19. Libraries were prepared by immunoSEQ multiplex PCR; TCRdb keeps only in-frame clonotypes and omits some of them. The profile shows 200,000 to 250,000 clones, 65% to 90% of them singletons. Specimen: peripheral blood. These receptors came from a human donor in a cohort sampled during active COVID-19. The conserved cysteine and the conserved F or W are not part of the CDR3 here. D genes are given only for firm matches.

>NA|TRBJ1-5|TRBV28
ASTRKGISNQPQH
>NA|TRBJ2-7|TRBV28
ASSPPVPPYEQY
>NA|TRBJ2-3|TRBV5-1
ASSLEQGPQY
>NA|TRBJ2-7|TRBV5-5
ASSLELAMAQVQY
>NA|TRBJ2-7|TRBV18
ASSSQPGHTYEQY
>TRBD2|TRBJ2-5|TRBV5-6
ASSLTLGLAGVETQY
>TRBD2|TRBJ2-7|TRBV30
AWSPLRAGGRYEQY
>NA|TRBJ2-7|TRBV5-8
ASSFITGLSGPREQY
>TRBD2|TRBJ2-7|TRBV28
ASSLMGGAHEQY
>NA|TRBJ1-6|TRBV18
ASGAGAVNSPLH
>TRBD1|TRBJ2-7|TRBV28
ASSFKSGGRYEQY
>TRBD2|TRBJ2-7|TRBV28
ASSWPGLAGVEQY
>TRBD1|TRBJ1-1|TRBV27
ASSLRKTGPNTEAF
>NA|TRBJ2-7|TRBV4-1
ASSQVVSGSYEQY
>NA|TRBJ1-3|TRBV29-1
SVRGTGGNTIY
>NA|TRBJ1-2|TRBV7-2
ASSLGSYGYT
>NA|TRBJ2-1|TRBV5-4
ASSSRDEQF
>TRBD1|TRBJ1-5|TRBV27
ASSRLGQGPQPQH
>NA|TRBJ1-2|TRBV7-3
ASSLTTTVGRGGYGYT
>TRBD2|TRBJ2-7|TRBV28
ASSSGTSVYEQY
>NA|TRBJ2-7|TRBV29-1
SSLIFTGLHYEQY
>NA|TRBJ2-1|TRBV7-3
ASSRDRYNEQF
>TRBD1|TRBJ1-2|TRBV6-5
ASSYSYRGGYGYT
>TRBD2|TRBJ2-1|TRBV27
ASSLSETSEGEQF
>TRBD2|TRBJ2-1|TRBV27
ASSLTSGWDEQF
>NA|TRBJ1-2|TRBV19
ASIPDGLRSNYGYT
>NA|TRBJ1-4|TRBV6-4
ASTSPSTTNEKLF
>NA|TRBJ1-3|TRBV7-2
ASSSQGSGNTIY
>NA|TRBJ1-2|TRBV5-4
ASSLYRDYGYT
>NA|TRBJ2-1|TRBV6-5
ASSGSSYNEQF
>NA|TRBJ2-3|TRBV4-2
ASSQDRGLSTDTQY
>NA|TRBJ1-5|TRBV27
ASSLKTGNSNQPQH
>TRBD2|TRBJ2-1|TRBV5-4
ASSPKLAGEGEQF
>NA|TRBJ2-5|TRBV4-3
ASSRGQALQGETQY
>TRBD2|TRBJ2-1|TRBV5-1
ASSVAGEENEQF
>TRBD2|TRBJ2-7|TRBV18
ASSPRAAGANEQY
>NA|TRBJ1-5|TRBV30
AWSVLARGQPQH
>NA|TRBJ2-1|TRBV18
ASSPVLAVYNEQF
>TRBD2|TRBJ2-7|TRBV6-2/TRBV6-3
ASSSPGTSIEQY
>NA|TRBJ1-2|TRBV29-1
SVEQGDSYGYT
>TRBD1|TRBJ2-7|TRBV30
AWTPGQGPSYEQY
>TRBD1|TRBJ2-7|TRBV6-5
ASSPRDRSSYEQY
>TRBD1|TRBJ1-5|TRBV28
ASSPPTGGSGQPQH
>TRBD2|TRBJ2-7|TRBV28
ASRSSGRAEQY
>NA|TRBJ2-7|TRBV4-2
ASSQDSLLSYEQY
>NA|TRBJ1-1|TRBV5-1
ASSWGPGNTEAF
>NA|TRBJ1-3|TRBV6-5
ASSYSSNGNTIY
>TRBD1|TRBJ1-2|TRBV30
ACPGQGTGGYT
>NA|TRBJ2-5|TRBV6-2/TRBV6-3
ASSYSSARETQY
>TRBD2|TRBJ2-5|TRBV6-5
ASRLLAGVKGTQY
>NA|TRBJ1-5|TRBV5-1
ASSLAPAGDQPQH
>NA|TRBJ2-3|TRBV7-2
ASSSYLGTDTQY
>TRBD1|TRBJ2-5|TRBV5-5
ASSWGQRTETQY
>NA|TRBJ1-1|TRBV6-5
ASSHRQVMNTEAF